This passage covers 8 T cell receptor beta chains from one sample sequenced in a study of blood T cells in healthy people across ages. A second PCR, run for roughly 7 to 11 cycles, used a sample-barcoded 5' primer plus a J-beta primer mix. MiXCR, applied by TCRdb to the 5' RACE reads, yields one record per CDR3 protein. The sample lists about 1,800,000 distinct CDR3 sequences, 28% occurring once. The sequenced sample was blood. Source of these receptors: a woman in her twenties or thirties in good health.

The V and J genes are TRBV7-2 and TRBJ1-1; unclear D gene. This CDR3 spans 11 amino acids. Trimming removed 10 bases at V and 8 bases at J, with 14 bases between. Germline values: CDR1 SGHTA, CDR2 FQGNSA. The CDR3 region is CATSFGIEAFF. CDR3 DNA: TGTGCCACTAGCTTTGGCATCGAAGCTTTCTTT.

The chain employs TRBV27 and TRBJ2-3, with 13 nucleotides matching TRBD2. With V trimmed by 3 bases and J by 5 bases, 8 bases remained unmatched. The CDR3 is made up of 17 amino acids. Per germline, CDR1 MNHEY and CDR2 SMNVEV (reference sequence). CDR3 bases: TGTGCCAGCAGTTTGGGGACTAGCGGGGCCCTGGGAGATACGCAGTATTTT. Translation: CASSLGTSGALGDTQYF.

J is TRBJ1-2 and V is TRBV18; D remains ambiguous. The V and J ends lost 0 bases and 0 bases respectively, with 8 bases between them. This CDR3 has 15 residues. Germline V gene lookup returns CDR1 KGHSH and CDR2 LQKENI. This chain's CDR3 is CASSPPLQPNYGYTF. CDR3 in DNA: TGTGCCAGCTCACCACCATTACAGCCTAACTATGGCTACACCTTC.

Details on this clonotype: A clone one base away is much larger, so this may be a read error. V and J are TRBV20-1 and TRBJ1-2; D perhaps matches TRBD1 (6 bases). Germline V lookup: CDR1 DFQATT, CDR2 SNEGSKA (reference sequence). The CDR3 spans 13 residues. The CDR3 spells CGAPSGGGAGYTF. CDR3 sequence (DNA): TGCGGTGCCCCGTCGGGGGGCGGGGCTGGCTACACCTTC.

The genes are TRBV4-1 and TRBJ2-7; weak D call: TRBD1 (6 bases). Germline assignment: CDR1 MGHRA and CDR2 YSYEKL. V dropped 2 bases and J dropped 5 bases, with 13 bases sitting between them. The CDR3 totals 14 residues. The CDR3, as DNA: TGCGCCAGCAGCCAACAGGAACAGGGCAACGAGCAGTACTTC. It encodes CASSQQEQGNEQYF.

The rearrangement uses TRBV7-3 and TRBJ2-3; D gene uncertain. CDR1 is SGHTA, CDR2 FQGTGA, per germline. The length of the CDR3 is 13 residues. V shed 5 bases and J shed 9 bases, with 15 bases lying between them. The CDR3 sequence: CASSLTPTGTQYF. CDR3 in DNA: TGTGCCAGCAGCCTGACCCCGACGGGCACGCAGTATTTT.

The chain is built from TRBV13 and TRBJ2-3; D may match TRBD1 or TRBD2 (6 bases each). The CDR3 covers 12 residues. CDR1 is PRHDT, CDR2 FYEKMQ, per germline (reference sequence). V lost 6 bases, J lost 11 bases, and 15 bases lay in between. CDR3 sequence (DNA): TGTGCCAGCAGGCGATGGGGGGCCAGGCAGTATTTT. Translating gives CASRRWGARQYF.

V usage is TRBV7-2 and J usage is TRBJ2-4; TRBD1 or TRBD2 may be the D gene (6 bases each). This CDR3 has 17 amino acids. With 3 bases removed from V and 0 bases from J, the gap between germline ends came to 15 bases. Looked up from germline, CDR1 is SGHTA and CDR2 is FQGNSA. The CDR3 is CASSFVGGGIAKNIQYF. The CDR3 DNA follows: TGTGCCAGCAGCTTCGTCGGAGGGGGAATAGCCAAAAACATTCAGTACTTC.